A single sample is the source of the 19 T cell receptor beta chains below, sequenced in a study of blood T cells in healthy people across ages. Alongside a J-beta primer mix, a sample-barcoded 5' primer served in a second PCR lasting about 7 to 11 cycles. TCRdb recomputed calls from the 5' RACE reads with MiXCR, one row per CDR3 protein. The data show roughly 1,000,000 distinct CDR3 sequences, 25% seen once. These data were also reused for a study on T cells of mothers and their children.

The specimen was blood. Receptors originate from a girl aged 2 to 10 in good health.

As DNA, the CDR3 is TGCAGTGCTAGAGATAAACCCGGGGGGATAGGGTTTGGCTACACCTTC. It translates to CSARDKPGGIGFGYTF. The rearrangement joins TRBV20-1 to TRBJ1-2; tentative D call: TRBD1 (5 bases). V shed 0 bases and J shed 7 bases, with 21 bases lying between them. The CDR3 loop spans 16 amino acids. Germline V CDR1 and CDR2: DFQATT, SNEGSKA (reference sequence).

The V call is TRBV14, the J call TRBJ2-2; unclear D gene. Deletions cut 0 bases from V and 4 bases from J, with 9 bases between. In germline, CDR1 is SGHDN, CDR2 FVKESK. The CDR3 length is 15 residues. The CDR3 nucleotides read TGTGCCAGCAGCCAAGATCTAGATAGCACCGGGGAGCTGTTTTTT. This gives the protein CASSQDLDSTGELFF.

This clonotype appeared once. The CDR3 here is CASSWTNYPYEQYF. In DNA form, the CDR3 reads TGTGCCAGCAGCTGGACGAATTACCCCTACGAGCAGTACTTC. The rearrangement uses TRBV16 and TRBJ2-7; D remains unclear. V gave up 5 bases and J gave up 2 bases, with 13 bases separating them. The CDR3 contains 14 residues. Germline CDR1 reads KGHSY; CDR2 reads FQNENV.

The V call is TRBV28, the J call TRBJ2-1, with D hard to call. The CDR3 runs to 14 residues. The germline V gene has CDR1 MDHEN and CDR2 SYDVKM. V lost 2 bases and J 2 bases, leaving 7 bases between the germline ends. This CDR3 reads CASSLKLTYNEQFF. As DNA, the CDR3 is TGTGCCAGCAGTTTAAAGTTGACCTACAATGAGCAGTTCTTC.

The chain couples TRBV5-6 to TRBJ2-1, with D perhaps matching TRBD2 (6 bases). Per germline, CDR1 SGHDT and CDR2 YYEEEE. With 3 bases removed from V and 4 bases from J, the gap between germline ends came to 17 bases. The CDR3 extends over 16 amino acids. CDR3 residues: CASSSPDKGLYNEQFF. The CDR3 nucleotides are TGTGCCAGCAGCTCTCCGGACAAGGGACTTTACAATGAGCAGTTCTTC.

The CDR3 DNA follows: TGCGCCAGCAGCCAAGATCTTTACCAGGGAGTGGCCAAAAACATTCAGTACTTC. This encodes CASSQDLYQGVAKNIQYF. The chain carries TRBV4-3 and TRBJ2-4; D may be TRBD1 or TRBD2 (5 bases each). CDR3 length: 18 amino acids. V shed 0 bases and J shed 1 base, with 16 bases lying between them. CDR1 is LGHNA, CDR2 YSLEER, per germline.

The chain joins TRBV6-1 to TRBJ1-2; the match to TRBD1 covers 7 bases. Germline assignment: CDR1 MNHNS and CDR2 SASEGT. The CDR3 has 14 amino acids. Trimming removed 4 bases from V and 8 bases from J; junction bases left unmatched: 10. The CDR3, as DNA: TGTGCCAGCAGTGCGAGTAACAGGGGTAACGGCTACACCTTC. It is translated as CASSASNRGNGYTF.

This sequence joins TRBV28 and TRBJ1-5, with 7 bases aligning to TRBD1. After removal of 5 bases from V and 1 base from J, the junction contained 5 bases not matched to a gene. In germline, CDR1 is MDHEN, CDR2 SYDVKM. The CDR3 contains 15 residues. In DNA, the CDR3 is TGTGCCAGCAGTCCACAGGGGTTGAGCAATCAGCCCCAGCATTTT. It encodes CASSPQGLSNQPQHF.

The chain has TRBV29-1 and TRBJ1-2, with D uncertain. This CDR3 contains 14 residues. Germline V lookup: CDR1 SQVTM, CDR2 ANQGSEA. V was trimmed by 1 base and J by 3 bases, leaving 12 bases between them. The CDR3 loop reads CSVEGGRVDYGYTF. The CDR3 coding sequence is TGCAGCGTTGAAGGAGGGCGAGTAGACTATGGCTACACCTTC.

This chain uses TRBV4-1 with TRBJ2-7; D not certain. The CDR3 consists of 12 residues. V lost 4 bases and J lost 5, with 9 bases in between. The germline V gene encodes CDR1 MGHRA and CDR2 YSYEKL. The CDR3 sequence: CASSRTSDEQYF. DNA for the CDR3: TGCGCCAGCAGCCGCACTTCGGACGAGCAGTACTTC.

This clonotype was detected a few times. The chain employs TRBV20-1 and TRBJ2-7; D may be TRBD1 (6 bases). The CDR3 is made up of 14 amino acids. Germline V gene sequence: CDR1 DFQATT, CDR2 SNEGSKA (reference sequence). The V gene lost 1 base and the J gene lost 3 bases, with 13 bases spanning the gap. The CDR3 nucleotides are TGCAGTGCTAGAGGAGGGGGTTGGGACTACGAGCAGTACTTC. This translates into CSARGGGWDYEQYF.

The CDR3 sequence: CASSPPHGISANVLTF. CDR3 DNA: TGTGCCAGCAGTCCACCTCACGGTATATCGGCCAACGTCCTGACTTTC. This chain connects TRBV6-2 or TRBV6-3 to TRBJ2-6, with unresolved D. Trimming left V 5 bases short and J 6 bases short, with 17 bases between. Germline CDR1 is MNHEY and CDR2 is SVGEGT. The CDR3 consists of 16 residues.

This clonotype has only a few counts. The CDR3 region is CASSLEKGVTYEQYF. Here the CDR3 DNA reads TGCGCCAGCAGCTTGGAGAAAGGGGTTACCTACGAGCAGTACTTC. The gene calls are TRBV5-1 and TRBJ2-5; D might be TRBD1 (5 bases). The J call is doubtful: the DNA matches TRBJ2-7 better. The CDR3 loop spans 15 amino acids. The V gene's germline CDR1 is SGHRS and CDR2 YFSETQ.

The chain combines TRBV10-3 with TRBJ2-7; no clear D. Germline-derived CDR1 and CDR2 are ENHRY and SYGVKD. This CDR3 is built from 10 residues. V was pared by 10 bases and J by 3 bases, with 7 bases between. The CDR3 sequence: CATKNYEQYF. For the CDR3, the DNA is TGTGCCACCAAAAACTACGAGCAGTACTTC.

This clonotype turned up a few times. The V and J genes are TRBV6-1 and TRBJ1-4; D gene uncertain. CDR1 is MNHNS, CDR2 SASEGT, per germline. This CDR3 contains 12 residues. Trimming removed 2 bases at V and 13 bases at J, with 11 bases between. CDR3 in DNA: TGTGCCAGCAGTGAAAGAACGGAAGGACTGTTTTTT. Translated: CASSERTEGLFF.

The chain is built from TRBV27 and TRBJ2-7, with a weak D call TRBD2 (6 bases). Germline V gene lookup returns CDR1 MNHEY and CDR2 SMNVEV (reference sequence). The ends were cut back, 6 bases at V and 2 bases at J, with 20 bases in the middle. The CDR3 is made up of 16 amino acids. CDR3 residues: CASRGTNTGVPYEQYF. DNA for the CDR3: TGTGCCAGCAGAGGAACAAACACGGGAGTACCCTACGAGCAGTACTTC.

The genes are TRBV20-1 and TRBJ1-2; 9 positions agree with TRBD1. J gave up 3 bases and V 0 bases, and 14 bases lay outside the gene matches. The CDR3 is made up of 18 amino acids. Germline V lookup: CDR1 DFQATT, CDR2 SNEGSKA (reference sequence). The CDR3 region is CSARDLTGGQFVYYGYTF. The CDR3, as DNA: TGCAGTGCTAGAGATTTGACAGGGGGGCAGTTTGTTTACTATGGCTACACCTTC.

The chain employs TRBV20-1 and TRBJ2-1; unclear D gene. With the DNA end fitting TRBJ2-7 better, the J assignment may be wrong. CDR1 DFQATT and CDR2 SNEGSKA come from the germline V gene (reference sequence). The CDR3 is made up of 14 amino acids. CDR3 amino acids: CSARVAGARYEQYF. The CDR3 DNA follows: TGCAGTGCTAGAGTTGCAGGCGCCCGATACGAGCAGTACTTC.

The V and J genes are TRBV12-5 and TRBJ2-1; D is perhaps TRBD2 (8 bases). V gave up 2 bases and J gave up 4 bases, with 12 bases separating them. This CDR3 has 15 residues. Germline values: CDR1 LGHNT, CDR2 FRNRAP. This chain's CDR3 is CASGLREGAYNEQFF. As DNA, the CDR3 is TGTGCTAGTGGTTTGCGGGAGGGGGCTTACAATGAGCAGTTCTTC.